The T cell receptor beta chain under discussion was sequenced for a study of blood T cell repertoires in COVID-19. Study-level information: Acute-phase and convalescent COVID-19 samples originated in the United States, Italy and Spain.

This CDR3 comprises 14 residues. Germline V gives CDR1 SGHRS, CDR2 YFSETQ. Trimming left V 0 bases short and J 0 bases short, with 5 bases between. Worth noting for this clone: At the DNA level, this CDR3 is encoded by other sequences in the same sample as well.

Per the original data handling: Reference gene primer amplification in the assay estimated nucleated cell counts. Clones were sequenced by immunoSEQ multiplex PCR, and TCRdb holds only the in-frame ones, with some missing. V and J calls plus clone size are reproduced from that table; the DNA served to infer D and trimming. The sample includes around 320,000 clones, 88% seen only once; the top ten take roughly 6.9%. This clonotype originated in a woman aged 30 to 39 who had recovered from COVID-19. The chain uses TRBV5-1 and TRBJ2-3; D might be TRBD2 (5 bases). Sequenced sample: peripheral blood. CDR3 loop: CASSLGTSTDTQYF. The DNA of the CDR3 is TGCGCCAGCAGCTTGGGGACTAGCACAGATACGCAGTATTTT.